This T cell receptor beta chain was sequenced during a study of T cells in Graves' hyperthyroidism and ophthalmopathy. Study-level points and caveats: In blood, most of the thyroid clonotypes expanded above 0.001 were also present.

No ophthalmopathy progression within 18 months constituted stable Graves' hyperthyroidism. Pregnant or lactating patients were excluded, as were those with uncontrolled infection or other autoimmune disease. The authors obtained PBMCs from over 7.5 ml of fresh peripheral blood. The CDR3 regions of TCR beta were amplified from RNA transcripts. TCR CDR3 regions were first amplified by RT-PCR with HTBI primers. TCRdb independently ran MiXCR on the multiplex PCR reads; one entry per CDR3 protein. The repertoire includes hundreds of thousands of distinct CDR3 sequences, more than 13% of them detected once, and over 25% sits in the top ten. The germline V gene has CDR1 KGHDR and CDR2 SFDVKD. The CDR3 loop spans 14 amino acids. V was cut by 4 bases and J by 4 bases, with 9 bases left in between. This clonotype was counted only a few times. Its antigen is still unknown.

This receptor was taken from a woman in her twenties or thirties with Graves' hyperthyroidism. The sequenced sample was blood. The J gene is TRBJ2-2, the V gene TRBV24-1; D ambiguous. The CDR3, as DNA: TGTGCCACCAGTGAGCTGAGTCTCACCGGGGAGCTGTTTTTT. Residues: CATSELSLTGELFF.